The 19 T cell receptor beta chains below come from one sample, sequenced in a study of OX40 agonist ivuxolimab in advanced cancers. The table came from immunoSEQ multiplex PCR; TCRdb's copy has only in-frame clones and leaves some out. The data contain tens of thousands of clones, about four fifths of them singletons. Material: CD4+ or CD8+ T cells sorted from blood, obtained in a trial of the OX40 agonist ivuxolimab. These receptors were taken from an adult with an advanced solid tumor such as melanoma, head and neck, liver or kidney cancer.

Of note for this clone: This specimen includes other DNA sequences encoding the same CDR3. J is TRBJ1-2 and V is TRBV15; D is unclear. Trimming stripped 0 bases from V and 4 bases from J, with 9 bases between. Germline V gene lookup returns CDR1 LNHNV and CDR2 YYDKDF (reference sequence). The length of the CDR3 is 14 residues. The CDR3 here is CATSRDLTAYGYTF. The CDR3 bases are TGTGCCACCAGCAGAGATTTAACAGCCTATGGCTACACCTTC.

The chain employs TRBV6-5 and TRBJ2-5, with no clear D. Trimming took 7 bases from V and 5 from J, leaving 5 bases between them. The CDR3 contains 10 residues. In germline, CDR1 is MNHEY, CDR2 SVGAGI. CDR3 in DNA: TGTGCCAGCACAAGGGAGACCCAGTACTTC. Translated: CASTRETQYF.

The chain employs TRBV12-5 and TRBJ2-3, with D unclear. Germline V gives CDR1 LGHNT, CDR2 FRNRAP. The CDR3 totals 13 residues. V was shortened by 0 bases and J by 3 bases, with 4 bases between the two germline ends. CDR3 nucleotide sequence: TGTGCTAGTGGTTTGGTATCTACAGATACGCAGTATTTT. Translated, it gives CASGLVSTDTQYF.

The chain uses TRBV7-3 and TRBJ2-5; TRBD1 matches at 7 bases. CDR3 length equals 14 residues. From germline, CDR1 is SGHTA and CDR2 FQGTGA. Unmatched junction bases numbered 5, after V lost 3 bases and J lost 4 bases. CDR3 nucleotides: TGTGCCAGCAGCTTGAGGTCAGGGGGAGAGACCCAGTACTTC. Translation gives CASSLRSGGETQYF.

This chain joins TRBV6-1 and TRBJ2-7, with TRBD2 matching 9 bases. The V and J ends lost 6 bases and 4 bases, in that order; junction bases with no gene match: 4. The CDR3 totals 13 residues. CDR1 is MNHNS, CDR2 SASEGT, per germline. CDR3 loop: CASRRGGAYEQYF. In DNA form, the CDR3 reads TGTGCCAGCAGGCGCGGGGGGGCTTACGAGCAGTACTTC.

The CDR3, as DNA: TGTGCCAGCTCACCATTGGAGGGCAGTAATTCACCCCTCCACTTT. Amino acid sequence: CASSPLEGSNSPLHF. The chain links TRBV18 to TRBJ1-6; unclear D gene. Germline V gene sequence: CDR1 KGHSH, CDR2 LQKENI. Between the trimmed V and J ends, which lost 2 bases and 6 bases, there was a span of 11 bases. This CDR3 is 15 amino acids long.

The CDR3 DNA follows: TGTGCCAGCAGCCAAGATGGGCTAAGTGGAGAGACCCAGTACTTC. It translates to CASSQDGLSGETQYF. V is TRBV14 and J is TRBJ2-5; no firm D call. V was pared by 0 bases and J by 4 bases, with 12 bases between. Germline loops: CDR1 SGHDN, CDR2 FVKESK. The CDR3 spans 15 residues.

The rearrangement joins TRBV11-2 to TRBJ2-5; D gene unclear. Trimming stripped 5 bases from V and 4 bases from J, with 17 bases between. The germline CDR1 and CDR2 sequences are SGHAT and FQNNGV. The CDR3 has 15 amino acids. CDR3 nucleotides: TGTGCCAGCAGCCCCGGTATTCACCTCACAGAGACCCAGTACTTC. It encodes CASSPGIHLTETQYF. The full variable domain, rest sourced from reference TRBV11-2 and TRBJ2-5, is EAGVAQSPRYKIIEKRQSVAFWCNPISGHATLYWYQQILGQGPKLLIQFQNNGVVDDSQLPKDRFSAERLKGVDSTLKIQPAKLEDSAVYLCASSPGIHLTETQYFGPGTRLLVL.

The V call is TRBV4-3, the J call TRBJ2-3, with TRBD2 identical over 7 bases. Germline CDR1 and CDR2: LGHNA and YSLEER. The CDR3 has 15 residues. Trimming removed 4 bases from V and 2 bases from J; junction bases left unmatched: 6. The CDR3 region has the DNA TGCGCCAGCAGCCGCAGGACTAGAACCACAGATACGCAGTATTTT. It specifies CASSRRTRTTDTQYF.

V gene TRBV7-9 combines with J gene TRBJ2-2; weak D call: TRBD1 (7 bases). The length of the CDR3 is 15 residues. Germline V CDR1 and CDR2: SEHNR, FQNEAQ (reference sequence). V gave up 7 bases and J gave up 5 bases, with 17 bases separating them. CDR3 region: CASTLRAGGTGELFF. The CDR3 DNA sequence: TGTGCCAGCACCTTGCGGGCAGGGGGGACCGGGGAGCTGTTTTTT.

The gene calls are TRBV6-5 and TRBJ2-7; 10 bases match TRBD1. CDR1 is MNHEY, CDR2 SVGAGI, per germline. The CDR3 contains 14 residues. Unmatched junction bases numbered 6, after V lost 5 bases and J lost 5 bases. CDR3: CASSRTGGTHEQYF. The CDR3 DNA is TGTGCCAGCAGTCGGACAGGGGGAACCCACGAGCAGTACTTC.

This chain links TRBV9 with TRBJ2-3, with 7 bases aligning to TRBD1. Germline values: CDR1 SGDLS, CDR2 YYNGEE. The CDR3 runs to 16 residues. V lost 4 bases and J lost 0; bases outside the gene matches: 8. CDR3 sequence (DNA): TGTGCCAGCAGCCCTGGGACAGCCTCTAGCACAGATACGCAGTATTTT. Its translation is CASSPGTASSTDTQYF. Looking up the rest from reference TRBV9 and TRBJ2-3 gives the full variable domain: DSGVTQTPKHLITATGQRVTLRCSPRSGDLSVYWYQQSLDQGLQFLIQYYNGEERAKGNILERFSAQQFPDLHSELNLSSLELGDSALYFCASSPGTASSTDTQYFGPGTRLTVL.

V usage is TRBV6-6 and J usage is TRBJ2-2; 8 bases agree with TRBD2. The CDR3 is 16 amino acids. Germline CDR1 is MNHNY and CDR2 is SVGAGI (reference sequence). After removal of 4 bases from V and 6 bases from J, the junction contained 10 bases not matched to a gene. CDR3 protein: CASSWVSGAAPGELFF. Written as DNA, the CDR3 is TGTGCCAGCAGTTGGGTTAGCGGGGCCGCGCCCGGGGAGCTGTTTTTT.

This rearrangement joins TRBV7-2 to TRBJ2-5, with D tentatively TRBD1 or TRBD2 (5 bases each). With 5 bases removed from V and 0 bases from J, the gap between germline ends came to 19 bases. Per germline, CDR1 SGHTA and CDR2 FQGNSA. There are 17 residues in the CDR3. CDR3 sequence: CASSPGRLFGYQETQYF. CDR3 sequence (DNA): TGTGCCAGCAGCCCGGGACGGCTCTTCGGGTACCAAGAGACCCAGTACTTC.

The V call is TRBV7-8, the J call TRBJ2-7; D unresolved. The CDR3 is 14 residues long. Trimming stripped 5 bases from V and 6 bases from J, with 17 bases between. CDR1 and CDR2 from the germline V gene are SGHVS and FQNEAQ. The CDR3 DNA sequence: TGTGCCAGCAGCCTAGAGCGTGGATTGCGCGAGCAGTACTTC. It yields the protein CASSLERGLREQYF.

CDR3 in DNA: TGCGCCAGCAGCCTCGACCTAGCGGACCAAGAGACCCAGTACTTC. It codes for CASSLDLADQETQYF. The chain combines TRBV5-1 with TRBJ2-5, with 7 bases aligning to TRBD2. Germline trimming cut 4 bases from V and 0 bases from J; bases unmatched to any gene: 6. The CDR3 spans 15 residues. From germline, CDR1 is SGHRS and CDR2 YFSETQ. Together with reference TRBV5-1 and TRBJ2-5, the CDR3 gives the full variable domain: KAGVTQTPRYLIKTRGQQVTLSCSPISGHRSVSWYQQTPGQGLQFLFEYFSETQRNKGNFPGRFSGRQFSNSRSEMNVSTLELGDSALYLCASSLDLADQETQYFGPGTRLLVL.

The gene calls are TRBV23-1 and TRBJ1-5; D is unresolved. TRBV23-1 is classed as an ORF, of uncertain function. The V end lost 2 bases, the J end lost 1 base, and 12 bases lay between the germline ends. The CDR3 consists of 16 residues. The DNA for the CDR3 is TGCGCCAGCAGTCAACGAATCGGCCGGAGCAATCAGCCCCAGCATTTT. Its translation is CASSQRIGRSNQPQHF.

The V call is TRBV7-2, the J call TRBJ1-5, with D tentatively TRBD1 (5 bases). V was cut by 3 bases and J by 7 bases, with 10 bases left in between. The CDR3 contains 13 residues. Germline V gene data show CDR1 as SGHTA and CDR2 as FQGNSA. CDR3 protein: CASSFGGGQPQHF. The CDR3 bases are TGTGCCAGCAGCTTCGGGGGAGGCCAGCCCCAGCATTTT.

In its sample, this clone was seen a few times. V usage is TRBV2 and J usage is TRBJ2-3; D remains ambiguous. Germline CDR1 and CDR2: SNHLY and FYNNEI. Trimming cost V 9 bases and J 4 bases, with 11 bases left between them. The CDR3 runs 12 residues. Here the CDR3 reads CASAPVPDTQYF. For the CDR3, the DNA is TGTGCCAGTGCCCCAGTCCCAGATACGCAGTATTTT.